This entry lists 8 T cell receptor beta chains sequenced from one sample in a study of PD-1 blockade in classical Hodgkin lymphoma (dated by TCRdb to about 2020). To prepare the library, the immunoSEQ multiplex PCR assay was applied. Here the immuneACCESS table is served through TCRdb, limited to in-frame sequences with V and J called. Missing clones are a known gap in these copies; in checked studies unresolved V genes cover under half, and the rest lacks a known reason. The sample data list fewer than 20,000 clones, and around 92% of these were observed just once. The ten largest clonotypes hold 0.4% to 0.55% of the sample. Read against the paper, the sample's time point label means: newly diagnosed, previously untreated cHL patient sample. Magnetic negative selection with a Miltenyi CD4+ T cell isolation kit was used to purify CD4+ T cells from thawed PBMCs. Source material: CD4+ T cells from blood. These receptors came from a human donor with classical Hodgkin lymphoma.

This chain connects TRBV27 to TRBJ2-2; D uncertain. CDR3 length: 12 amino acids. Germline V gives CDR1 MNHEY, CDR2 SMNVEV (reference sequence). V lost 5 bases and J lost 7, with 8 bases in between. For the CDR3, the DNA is TGTGCCAGCAGTCCCCCCGGCGGGGAGCTGTTTTTT. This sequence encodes CASSPPGGELFF.

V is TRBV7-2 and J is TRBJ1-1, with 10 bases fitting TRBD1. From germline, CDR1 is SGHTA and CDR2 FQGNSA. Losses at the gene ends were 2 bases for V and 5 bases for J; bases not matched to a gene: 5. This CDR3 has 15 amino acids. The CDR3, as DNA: TGTGCCAGCAGCTTATCTGACAGGGGGCCGACTGAAGCTTTCTTT. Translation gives CASSLSDRGPTEAFF.

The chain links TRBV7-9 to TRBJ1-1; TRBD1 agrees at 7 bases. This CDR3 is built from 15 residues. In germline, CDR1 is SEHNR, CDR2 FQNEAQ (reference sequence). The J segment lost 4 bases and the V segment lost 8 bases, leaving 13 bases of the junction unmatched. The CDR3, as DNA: TGTGCCAGCGGATCGGACAGGAAAGTTATCACTGAAGCTTTCTTT. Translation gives CASGSDRKVITEAFF.

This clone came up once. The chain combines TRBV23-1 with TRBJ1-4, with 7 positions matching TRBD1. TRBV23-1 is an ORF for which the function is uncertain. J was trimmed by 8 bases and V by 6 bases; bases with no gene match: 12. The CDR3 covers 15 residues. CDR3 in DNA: TGCGCCAGCAGCCAAGGGAGGGGGCTGGGGGAAAAACTGTTTTTT. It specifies CASSQGRGLGEKLFF.

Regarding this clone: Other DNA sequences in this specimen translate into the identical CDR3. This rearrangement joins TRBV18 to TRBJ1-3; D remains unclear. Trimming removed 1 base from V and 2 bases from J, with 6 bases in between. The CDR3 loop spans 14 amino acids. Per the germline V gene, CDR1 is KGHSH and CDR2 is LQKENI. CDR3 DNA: TGTGCCAGCTCACCACAGGGCACTGGAAACACCATATATTTT. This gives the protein CASSPQGTGNTIYF.

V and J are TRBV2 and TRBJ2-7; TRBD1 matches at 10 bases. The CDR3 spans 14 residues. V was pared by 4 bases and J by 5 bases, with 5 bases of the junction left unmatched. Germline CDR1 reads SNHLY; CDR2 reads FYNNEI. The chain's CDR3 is CASSADRGLHEQYF. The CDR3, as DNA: TGTGCCAGCAGTGCCGACAGGGGGCTCCACGAGCAGTACTTC. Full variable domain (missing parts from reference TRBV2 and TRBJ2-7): EPEVTQTPSHQVTQMGQEVILRCVPISNHLYFYWYRQILGQKVEFLVSFYNNEISEKSEIFDDQFSVERPDGSNFTLKIRSTKLEDSAMYFCASSADRGLHEQYFGPGTRLTVT.

The CDR3, as DNA: TGTGCCAGCAGCCAGACGGGGAGTCAAGAGACCCAGTACTTC. Protein: CASSQTGSQETQYF. This chain uses TRBV14 with TRBJ2-5; D is possibly TRBD2 (5 bases). The length of the CDR3 is 14 residues. Germline V gene data show CDR1 as SGHDN and CDR2 as FVKESK. Trimming removed 3 bases from V and 2 bases from J, with 10 bases in between.

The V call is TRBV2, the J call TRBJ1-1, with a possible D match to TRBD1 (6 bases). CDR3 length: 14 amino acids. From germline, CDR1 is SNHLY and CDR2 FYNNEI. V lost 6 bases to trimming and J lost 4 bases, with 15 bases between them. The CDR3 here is CASSLEGVSTEAFF. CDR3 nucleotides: TGTGCCAGCAGCCTGGAGGGGGTTAGCACTGAAGCTTTCTTT. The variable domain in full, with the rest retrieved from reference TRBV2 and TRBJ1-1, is EPEVTQTPSHQVTQMGQEVILRCVPISNHLYFYWYRQILGQKVEFLVSFYNNEISEKSEIFDDQFSVERPDGSNFTLKIRSTKLEDSAMYFCASSLEGVSTEAFFGQGTRLTVV.